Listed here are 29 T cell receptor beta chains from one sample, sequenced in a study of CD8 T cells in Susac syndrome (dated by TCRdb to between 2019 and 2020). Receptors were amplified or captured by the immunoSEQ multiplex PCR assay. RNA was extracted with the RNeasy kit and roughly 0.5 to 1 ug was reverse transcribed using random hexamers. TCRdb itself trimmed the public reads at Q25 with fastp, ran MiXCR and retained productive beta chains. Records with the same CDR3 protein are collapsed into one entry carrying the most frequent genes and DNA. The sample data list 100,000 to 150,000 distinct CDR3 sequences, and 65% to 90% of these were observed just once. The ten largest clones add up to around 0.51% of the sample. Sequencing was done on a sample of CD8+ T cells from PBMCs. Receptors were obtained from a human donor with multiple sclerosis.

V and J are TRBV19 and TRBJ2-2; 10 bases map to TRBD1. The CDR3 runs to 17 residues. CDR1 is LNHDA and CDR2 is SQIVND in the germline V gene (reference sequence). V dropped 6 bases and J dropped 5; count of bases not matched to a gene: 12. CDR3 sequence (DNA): TGTGCCAGTAGCCCCTGGACAGGGGGAATTCGGACCGGGGAGCTGTTTTTT. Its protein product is CASSPWTGGIRTGELFF.

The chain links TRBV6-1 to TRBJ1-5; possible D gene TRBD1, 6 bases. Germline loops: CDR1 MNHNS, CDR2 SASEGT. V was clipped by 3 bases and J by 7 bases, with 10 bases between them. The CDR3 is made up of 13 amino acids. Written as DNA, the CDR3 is TGTGCCAGCAGTGACATACAGGGACAGCCCCAGCATTTT. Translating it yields CASSDIQGQPQHF.

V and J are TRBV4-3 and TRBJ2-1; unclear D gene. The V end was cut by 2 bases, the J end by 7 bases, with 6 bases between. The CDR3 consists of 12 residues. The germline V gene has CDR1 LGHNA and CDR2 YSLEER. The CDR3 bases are TGCGCCAGCAGCCAATACGGGAATGAGCAGTTCTTC. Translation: CASSQYGNEQFF.

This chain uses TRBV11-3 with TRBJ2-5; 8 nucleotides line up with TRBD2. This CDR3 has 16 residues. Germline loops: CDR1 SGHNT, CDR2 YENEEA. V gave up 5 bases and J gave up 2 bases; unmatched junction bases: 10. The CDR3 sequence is CASSPGTSVRQETQYF. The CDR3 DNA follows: TGTGCCAGCAGCCCTGGGACTAGTGTGAGGCAAGAGACCCAGTACTTC.

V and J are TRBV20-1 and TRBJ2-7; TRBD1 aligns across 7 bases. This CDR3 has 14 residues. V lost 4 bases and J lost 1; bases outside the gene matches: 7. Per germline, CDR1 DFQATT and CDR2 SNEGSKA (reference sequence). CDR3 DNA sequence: TGCAGTGCTAACCCAGGGGGATTATCCTACGAGCAGTACTTC. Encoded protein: CSANPGGLSYEQYF.

CDR3 loop: CSVVKAGGEWYGYTF. In DNA form, the CDR3 reads TGCAGCGTTGTCAAAGCTGGGGGCGAATGGTATGGCTACACCTTC. The chain links TRBV29-1 to TRBJ1-2, with D perhaps TRBD1 (6 bases). V was cut by 4 bases and J by 5 bases, with 20 bases left in between. Germline-derived CDR1 and CDR2 are SQVTM and ANQGSEA. The CDR3 spans 15 residues.

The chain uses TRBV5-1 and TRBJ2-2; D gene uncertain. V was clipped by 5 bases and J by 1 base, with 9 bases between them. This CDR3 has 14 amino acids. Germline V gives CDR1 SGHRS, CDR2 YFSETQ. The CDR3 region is CASRVGRNTGELFF. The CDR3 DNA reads TGCGCCAGCAGGGTAGGGCGGAACACCGGGGAGCTGTTTTTT.

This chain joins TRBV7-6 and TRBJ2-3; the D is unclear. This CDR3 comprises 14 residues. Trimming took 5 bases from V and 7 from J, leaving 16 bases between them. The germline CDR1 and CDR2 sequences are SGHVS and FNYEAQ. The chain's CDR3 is CASSPTHRYNTQYF. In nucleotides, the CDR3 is TGTGCCAGCAGCCCGACACACCGTTATAATACGCAGTATTTT.

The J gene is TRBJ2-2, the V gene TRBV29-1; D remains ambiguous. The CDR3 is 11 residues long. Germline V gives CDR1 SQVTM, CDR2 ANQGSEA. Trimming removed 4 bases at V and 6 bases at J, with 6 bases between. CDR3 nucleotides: TGCAGCGTTGTTTTAGCCGGGGAGCTGTTTTTT. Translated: CSVVLAGELFF.

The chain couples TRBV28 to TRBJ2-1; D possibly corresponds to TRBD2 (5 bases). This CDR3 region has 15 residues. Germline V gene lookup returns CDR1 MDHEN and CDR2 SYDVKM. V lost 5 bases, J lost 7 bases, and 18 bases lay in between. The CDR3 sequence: CASSPSGLIVNEQFF. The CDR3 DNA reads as TGTGCCAGCAGTCCCTCTGGACTCATCGTTAATGAGCAGTTCTTC. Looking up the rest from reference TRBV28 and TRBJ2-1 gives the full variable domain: DVKVTQSSRYLVKRTGEKVFLECVQDMDHENMFWYRQDPGLGLRLIYFSYDVKMKEKGDIPEGYSVSREKKERFSLILESASTNQTSMYLCASSPSGLIVNEQFFGPGTRLTVL.

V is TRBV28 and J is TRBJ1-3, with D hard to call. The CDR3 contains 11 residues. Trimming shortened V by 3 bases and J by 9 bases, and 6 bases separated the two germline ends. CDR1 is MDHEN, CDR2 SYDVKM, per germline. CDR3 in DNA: TGTGCCAGCAGTTTCGGTGGCACCATATATTTT. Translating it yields CASSFGGTIYF.

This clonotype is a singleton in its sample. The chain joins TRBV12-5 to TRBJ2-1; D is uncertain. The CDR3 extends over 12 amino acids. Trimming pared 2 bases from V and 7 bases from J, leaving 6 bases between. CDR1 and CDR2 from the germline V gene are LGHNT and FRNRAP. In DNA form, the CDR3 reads TGTGCTAGTGGTTTGCCAAAAAATGAGCAGTTCTTC. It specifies CASGLPKNEQFF.

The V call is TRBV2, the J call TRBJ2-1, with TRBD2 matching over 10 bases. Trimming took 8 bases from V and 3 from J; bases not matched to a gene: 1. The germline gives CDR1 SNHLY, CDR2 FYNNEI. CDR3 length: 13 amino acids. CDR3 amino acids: CASRTSGYNEQFF. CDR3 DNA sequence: TGTGCCAGCCGGACTAGCGGCTACAATGAGCAGTTCTTC.

The CDR3 sequence is CASSYGDSQETQYF. The DNA for the CDR3 is TGTGCCAGCAGTTACGGGGACAGCCAAGAGACCCAGTACTTC. The J gene is TRBJ2-5, the V gene TRBV6-5; 7 nucleotides match TRBD1. The CDR3 has 14 amino acids. The trim removed 2 bases at V and 1 base at J, leaving 1 base unmatched. Germline V lookup: CDR1 MNHEY, CDR2 SVGAGI.

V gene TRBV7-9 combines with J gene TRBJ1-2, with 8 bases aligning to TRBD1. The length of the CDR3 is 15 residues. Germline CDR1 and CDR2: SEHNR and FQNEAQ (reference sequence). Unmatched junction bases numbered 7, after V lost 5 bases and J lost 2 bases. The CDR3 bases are TGTGCCAGCAGCGTACAGGGGGTCCTAAACTATGGCTACACCTTC. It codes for CASSVQGVLNYGYTF.

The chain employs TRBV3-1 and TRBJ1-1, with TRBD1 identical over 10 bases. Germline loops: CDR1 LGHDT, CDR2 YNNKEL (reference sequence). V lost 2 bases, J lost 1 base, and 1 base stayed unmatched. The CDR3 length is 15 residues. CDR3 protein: CASSQWDRGNTEAFF. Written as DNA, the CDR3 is TGTGCCAGCAGCCAATGGGACAGGGGGAACACTGAAGCTTTCTTT.

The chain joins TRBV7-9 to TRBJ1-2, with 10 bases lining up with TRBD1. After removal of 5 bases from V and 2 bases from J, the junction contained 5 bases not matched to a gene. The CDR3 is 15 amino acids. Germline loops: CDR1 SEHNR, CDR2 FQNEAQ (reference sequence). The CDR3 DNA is TGTGCCAGCAGCCGTCAGGGACAGGGGAACTATGGCTACACCTTC. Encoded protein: CASSRQGQGNYGYTF.

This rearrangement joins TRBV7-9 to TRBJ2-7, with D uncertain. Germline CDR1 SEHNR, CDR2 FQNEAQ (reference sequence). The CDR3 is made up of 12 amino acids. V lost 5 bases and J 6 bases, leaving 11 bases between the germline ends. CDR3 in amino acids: CASSPHIGEQYF. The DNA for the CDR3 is TGTGCCAGCAGCCCCCACATAGGCGAGCAGTACTTC.

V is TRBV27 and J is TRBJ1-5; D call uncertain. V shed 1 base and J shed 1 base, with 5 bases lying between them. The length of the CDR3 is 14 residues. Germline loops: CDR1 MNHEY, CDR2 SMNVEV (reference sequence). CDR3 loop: CASSLWGSNQPQHF. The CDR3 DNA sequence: TGTGCCAGCAGTTTATGGGGAAGCAATCAGCCCCAGCATTTT.

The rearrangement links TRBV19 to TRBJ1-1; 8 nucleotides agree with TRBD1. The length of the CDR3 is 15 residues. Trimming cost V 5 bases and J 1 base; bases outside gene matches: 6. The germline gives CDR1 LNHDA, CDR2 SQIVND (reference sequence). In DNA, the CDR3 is TGTGCCAGTAGTTTACTGGGACAGGAGAACACTGAAGCTTTCTTT. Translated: CASSLLGQENTEAFF.

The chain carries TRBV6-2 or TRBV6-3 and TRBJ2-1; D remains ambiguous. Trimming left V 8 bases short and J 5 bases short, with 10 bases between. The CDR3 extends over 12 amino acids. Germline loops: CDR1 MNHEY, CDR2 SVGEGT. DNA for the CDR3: TGTGCCAGCGAGACTGGAAACAATGAGCAGTTCTTC. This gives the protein CASETGNNEQFF.

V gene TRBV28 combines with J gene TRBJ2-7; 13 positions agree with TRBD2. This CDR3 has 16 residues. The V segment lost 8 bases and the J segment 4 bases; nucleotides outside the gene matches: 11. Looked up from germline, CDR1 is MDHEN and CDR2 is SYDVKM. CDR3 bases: TGTGCCAGCTATGGACTAGCGGGGGAGAGAACTTACGAGCAGTACTTC. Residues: CASYGLAGERTYEQYF. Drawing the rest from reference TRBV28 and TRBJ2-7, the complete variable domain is DVKVTQSSRYLVKRTGEKVFLECVQDMDHENMFWYRQDPGLGLRLIYFSYDVKMKEKGDIPEGYSVSREKKERFSLILESASTNQTSMYLCASYGLAGERTYEQYFGPGTRLTVT.

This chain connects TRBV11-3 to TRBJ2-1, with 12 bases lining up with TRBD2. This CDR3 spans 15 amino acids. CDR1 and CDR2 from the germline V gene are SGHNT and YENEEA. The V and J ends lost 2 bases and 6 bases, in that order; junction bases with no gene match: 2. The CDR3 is CASSLPSGGVNEQFF. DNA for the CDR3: TGTGCCAGCAGCTTACCTAGCGGGGGGGTCAATGAGCAGTTCTTC.

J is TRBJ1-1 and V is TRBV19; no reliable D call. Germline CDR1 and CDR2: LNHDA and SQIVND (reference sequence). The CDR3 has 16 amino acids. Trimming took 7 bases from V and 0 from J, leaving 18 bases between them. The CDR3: CASMGPGPVLNTEAFF. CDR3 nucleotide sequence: TGTGCCAGTATGGGCCCGGGTCCTGTTTTGAACACTGAAGCTTTCTTT.

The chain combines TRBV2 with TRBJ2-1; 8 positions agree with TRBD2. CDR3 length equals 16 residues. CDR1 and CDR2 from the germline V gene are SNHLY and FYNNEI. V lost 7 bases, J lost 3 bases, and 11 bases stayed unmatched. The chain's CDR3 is CASTLERERSYNEQFF. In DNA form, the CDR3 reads TGTGCCAGCACTCTGGAGCGGGAGAGAAGCTACAATGAGCAGTTCTTC.

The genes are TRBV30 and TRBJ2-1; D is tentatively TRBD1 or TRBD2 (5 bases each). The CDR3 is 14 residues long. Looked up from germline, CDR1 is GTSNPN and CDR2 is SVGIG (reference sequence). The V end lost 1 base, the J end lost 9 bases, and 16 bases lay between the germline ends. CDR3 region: CAWSGLSGLGEQFF. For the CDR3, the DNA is TGTGCCTGGAGTGGGCTTTCGGGGCTTGGTGAGCAGTTCTTC.

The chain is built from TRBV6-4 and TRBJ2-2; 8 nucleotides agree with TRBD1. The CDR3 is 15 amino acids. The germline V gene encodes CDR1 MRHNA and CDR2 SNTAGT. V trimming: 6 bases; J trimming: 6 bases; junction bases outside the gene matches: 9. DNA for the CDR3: TGTGCCAGCAGAAGAGGACAGGGTTTAGCCGGGGAGCTGTTTTTT. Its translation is CASRRGQGLAGELFF.

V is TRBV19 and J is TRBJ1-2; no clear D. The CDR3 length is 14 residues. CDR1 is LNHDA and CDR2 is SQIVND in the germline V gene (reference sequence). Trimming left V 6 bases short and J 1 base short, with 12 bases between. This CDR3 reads CASSHRTGNYGYTF. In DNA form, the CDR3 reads TGTGCCAGTAGCCACCGGACGGGTAACTATGGCTACACCTTC.

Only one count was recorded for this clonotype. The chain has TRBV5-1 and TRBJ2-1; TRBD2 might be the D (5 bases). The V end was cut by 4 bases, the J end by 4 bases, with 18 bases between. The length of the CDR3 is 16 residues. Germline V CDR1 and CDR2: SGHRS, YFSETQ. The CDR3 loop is CASSPDSGSGYNEQFF. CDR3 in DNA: TGCGCCAGCAGCCCTGACTCTGGATCGGGGTACAATGAGCAGTTCTTC.